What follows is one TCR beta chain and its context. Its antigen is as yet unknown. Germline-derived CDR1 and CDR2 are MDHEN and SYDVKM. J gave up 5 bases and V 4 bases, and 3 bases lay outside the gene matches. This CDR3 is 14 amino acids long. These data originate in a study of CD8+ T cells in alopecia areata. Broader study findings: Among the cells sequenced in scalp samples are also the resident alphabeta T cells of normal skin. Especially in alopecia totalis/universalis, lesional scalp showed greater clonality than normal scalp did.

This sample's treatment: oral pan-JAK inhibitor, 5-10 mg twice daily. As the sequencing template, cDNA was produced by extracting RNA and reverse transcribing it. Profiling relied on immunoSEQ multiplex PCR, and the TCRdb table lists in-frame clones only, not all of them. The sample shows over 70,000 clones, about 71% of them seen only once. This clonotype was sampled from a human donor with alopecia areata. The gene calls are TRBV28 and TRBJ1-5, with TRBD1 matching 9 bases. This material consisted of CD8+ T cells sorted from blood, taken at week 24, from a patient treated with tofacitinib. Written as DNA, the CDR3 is TGTGCCAGCAGTTCGGGACAGGGCCATCAGCCCCAGCATTTT. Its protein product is CASSSGQGHQPQHF.